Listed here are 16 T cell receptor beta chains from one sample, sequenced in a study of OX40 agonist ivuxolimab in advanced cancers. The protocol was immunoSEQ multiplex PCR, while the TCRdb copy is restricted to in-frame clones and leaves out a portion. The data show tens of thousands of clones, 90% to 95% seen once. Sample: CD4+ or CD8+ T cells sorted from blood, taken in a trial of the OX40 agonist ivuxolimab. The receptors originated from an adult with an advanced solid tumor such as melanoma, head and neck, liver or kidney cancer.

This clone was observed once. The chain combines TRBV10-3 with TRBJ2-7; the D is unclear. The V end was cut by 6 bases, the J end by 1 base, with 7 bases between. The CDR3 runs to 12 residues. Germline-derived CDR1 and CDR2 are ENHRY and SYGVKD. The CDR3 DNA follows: TGTGCCATCAGGGAGACTTCCTACGAGCAGTACTTC. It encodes CAIRETSYEQYF.

For the CDR3, the DNA is TGTGCCAGCAGCTTAGACAGGGGTAGCTCTGGGGCCAACGTCCTGACTTTC. Translating gives CASSLDRGSSGANVLTF. The rearrangement links TRBV11-3 to TRBJ2-6; D perhaps matches TRBD1 (6 bases). Germline CDR1 SGHNT, CDR2 YENEEA. The CDR3 has 17 amino acids. Between the trimmed V and J ends, which lost 0 bases and 0 bases, there was a span of 9 bases.

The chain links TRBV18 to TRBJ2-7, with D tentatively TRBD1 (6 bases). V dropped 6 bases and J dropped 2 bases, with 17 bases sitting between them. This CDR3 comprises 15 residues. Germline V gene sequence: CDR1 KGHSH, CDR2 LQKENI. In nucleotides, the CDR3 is TGTGCCAGCTCCCTCTCCCAGGGGTCCACCTACGAGCAGTACTTC. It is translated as CASSLSQGSTYEQYF.

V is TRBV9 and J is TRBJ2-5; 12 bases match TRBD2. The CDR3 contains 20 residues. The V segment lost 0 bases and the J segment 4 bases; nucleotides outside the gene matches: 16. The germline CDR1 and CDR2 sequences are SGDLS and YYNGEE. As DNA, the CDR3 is TGTGCCAGCAGCGTAGATCTAGCGGGGGGGCCTAGCACGTCCCGAGAGACCCAGTACTTC. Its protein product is CASSVDLAGGPSTSRETQYF. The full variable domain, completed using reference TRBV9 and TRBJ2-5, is DSGVTQTPKHLITATGQRVTLRCSPRSGDLSVYWYQQSLDQGLQFLIQYYNGEERAKGNILERFSAQQFPDLHSELNLSSLELGDSALYFCASSVDLAGGPSTSRETQYFGPGTRLLVL.

CDR3 nucleotides: TGTGCCAGCAGTTACCGGACACAGAACACTGAAGCTTTCTTT. Translation: CASSYRTQNTEAFF. This rearrangement joins TRBV6-5 to TRBJ1-1; D is possibly TRBD1 (5 bases). Trimming removed 2 bases from V and 1 base from J, with 8 bases in between. The germline CDR1 and CDR2 sequences are MNHEY and SVGAGI. The CDR3 spans 14 residues.

The CDR3, as DNA: TGTGCCAGCAGCTTGGACTGGAGGGGTTACTATGGCTACACCTTC. Translating gives CASSLDWRGYYGYTF. The chain links TRBV5-4 to TRBJ1-2; tentative D call: TRBD1 (5 bases). The CDR3 covers 15 residues. Germline lookup yields CDR1 SGHNT and CDR2 YYREEE (reference sequence). V dropped 0 bases and J dropped 3 bases, with 12 bases sitting between them.

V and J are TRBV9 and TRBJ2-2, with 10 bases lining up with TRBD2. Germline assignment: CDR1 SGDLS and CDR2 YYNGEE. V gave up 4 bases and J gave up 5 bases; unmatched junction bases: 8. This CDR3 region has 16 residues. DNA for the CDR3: TGTGCCAGCAGCTCCACCTCTAGCGGGAGTACCGGGGAGCTGTTTTTT. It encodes CASSSTSSGSTGELFF.

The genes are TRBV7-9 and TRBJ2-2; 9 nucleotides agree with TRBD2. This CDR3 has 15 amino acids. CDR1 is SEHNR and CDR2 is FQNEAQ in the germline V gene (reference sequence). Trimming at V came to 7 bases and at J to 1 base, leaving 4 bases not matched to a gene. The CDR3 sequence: CASTPLAGNTGELFF. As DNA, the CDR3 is TGTGCCAGCACCCCACTAGCGGGGAACACCGGGGAGCTGTTTTTT.

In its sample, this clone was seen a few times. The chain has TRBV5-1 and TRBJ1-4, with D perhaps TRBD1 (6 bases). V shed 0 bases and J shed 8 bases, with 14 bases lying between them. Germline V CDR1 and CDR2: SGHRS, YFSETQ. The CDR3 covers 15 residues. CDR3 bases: TGCGCCAGCAGCTTGGGACCCTCAGGGGTGGAAAAACTGTTTTTT. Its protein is CASSLGPSGVEKLFF.

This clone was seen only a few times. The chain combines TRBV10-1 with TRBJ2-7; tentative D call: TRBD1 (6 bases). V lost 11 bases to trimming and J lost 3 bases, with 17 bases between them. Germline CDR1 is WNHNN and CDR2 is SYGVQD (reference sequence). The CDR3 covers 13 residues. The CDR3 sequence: CALLGQTIYEQYF. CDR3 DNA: TGCGCCTTACTCGGACAGACCATCTACGAGCAGTACTTC.

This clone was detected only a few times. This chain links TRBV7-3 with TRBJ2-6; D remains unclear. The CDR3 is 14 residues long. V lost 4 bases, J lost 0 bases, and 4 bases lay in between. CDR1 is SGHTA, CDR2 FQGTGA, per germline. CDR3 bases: TGTGCCAGCAGCTCCAGCTCTGGGGCCAACGTCCTGACTTTC. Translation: CASSSSSGANVLTF.

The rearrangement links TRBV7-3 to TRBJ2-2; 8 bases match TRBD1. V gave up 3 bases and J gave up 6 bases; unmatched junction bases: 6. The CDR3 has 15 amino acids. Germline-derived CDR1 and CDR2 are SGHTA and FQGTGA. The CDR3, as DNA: TGTGCCAGCAGCTTGGGACAGGTCTCCCCCGGGGAGCTGTTTTTT. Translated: CASSLGQVSPGELFF.

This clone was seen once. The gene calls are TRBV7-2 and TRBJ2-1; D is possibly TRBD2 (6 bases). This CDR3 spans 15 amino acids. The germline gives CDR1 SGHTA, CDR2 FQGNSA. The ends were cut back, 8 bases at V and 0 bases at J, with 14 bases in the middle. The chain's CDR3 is CASGNRGSSYNEQFF. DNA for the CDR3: TGTGCCAGCGGAAATCGGGGGTCCTCCTACAATGAGCAGTTCTTC.

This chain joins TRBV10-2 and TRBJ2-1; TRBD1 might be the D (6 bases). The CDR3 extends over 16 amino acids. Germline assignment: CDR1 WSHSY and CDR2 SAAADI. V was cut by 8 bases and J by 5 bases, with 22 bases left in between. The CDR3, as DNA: TGCGCCAGCTCTGAACTGTTCGCAGGGGCCAACAATGAGCAGTTCTTC. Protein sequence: CASSELFAGANNEQFF.

The CDR3 region is CASSWRVGELFF. CDR3 bases: TGTGCCAGCAGTTGGAGAGTGGGAGAGCTGTTTTTT. The chain combines TRBV27 with TRBJ2-2; D is unresolved. Germline V gene sequence: CDR1 MNHEY, CDR2 SMNVEV (reference sequence). This CDR3 is 12 amino acids long. Trimming shortened V by 4 bases and J by 11 bases, and 11 bases separated the two germline ends.

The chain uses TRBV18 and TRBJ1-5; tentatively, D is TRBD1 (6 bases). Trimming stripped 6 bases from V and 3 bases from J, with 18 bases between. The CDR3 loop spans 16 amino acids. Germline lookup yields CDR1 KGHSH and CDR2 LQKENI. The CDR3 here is CASSSSGGNNNQPQHF. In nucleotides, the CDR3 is TGTGCCAGCTCTTCGTCGGGGGGCAACAACAATCAGCCCCAGCATTTT.